A single sample is the source of the 13 T cell receptor beta chains below, sequenced in a study of blood T cell repertoires in COVID-19. Repertoires were generated with immunoSEQ multiplex PCR, while TCRdb's copy carries only in-frame clones and drops some. The sample consists of about 130,000 clones, about 91% of them appearing once. The sample was peripheral blood. The receptors were sampled from a man over 45 with acute or convalescent COVID-19.

The V and J genes are TRBV9 and TRBJ1-1; D is perhaps TRBD1 (5 bases). Trimming took 2 bases from V and 3 from J, leaving 11 bases between them. There are 14 residues in the CDR3. The germline CDR1 and CDR2 sequences are SGDLS and YYNGEE. The CDR3 loop reads CASSVWGRDTEAFF. The CDR3 DNA reads TGTGCCAGCAGCGTTTGGGGGAGGGACACTGAAGCTTTCTTT.

CDR3 DNA sequence: TGTGCCAGCAGCCTGGATGAGGCGAACACCGGGGAGCTGTTTTTT. Residues: CASSLDEANTGELFF. The chain couples TRBV5-4 to TRBJ2-2; D uncertain. CDR1 and CDR2 (germline): SGHNT, YYREEE (reference sequence). Trimming removed 4 bases from V and 0 bases from J, with 10 bases in between. The CDR3 spans 15 residues. Together with reference TRBV5-4 and TRBJ2-2, the CDR3 gives the full variable domain: ETGVTQSPTHLIKTRGQQVTLRCSSQSGHNTVSWYQQALGQGPQFIFQYYREEENGRGNFPPRFSGLQFPNYSSELNVNALELDDSALYLCASSLDEANTGELFFGEGSRLTVL.

The chain has TRBV28 and TRBJ2-7; D gene ambiguous. The V end lost 8 bases, the J end lost 2 bases, and 10 bases lay between the germline ends. The CDR3 consists of 12 residues. The germline V gene encodes CDR1 MDHEN and CDR2 SYDVKM. The CDR3 bases are TGTGCCAGCCACTCTGCCGCCTACGAGCAGTACTTC. Encoded protein: CASHSAAYEQYF.

The chain joins TRBV1 to TRBJ1-5. TRBV1 is classified as a pseudogene. The CDR3 has 18 amino acids. The CDR3 DNA sequence: TGCACCAGCAGCCAAGATGGGGTGGGCAGGGAGGAGAATCAGCCCCAGCATTTT. Translation gives CTSSQDGVGREENQPQHF.

This chain uses TRBV27 with TRBJ1-2; TRBD1 is a possible D gene (6 bases). The CDR3 loop spans 16 amino acids. CDR1 and CDR2 from the germline V gene are MNHEY and SMNVEV (reference sequence). V was shortened by 6 bases and J by 5 bases, with 22 bases between the two germline ends. The CDR3 reads CASSLSRDTFFYGYTF. The CDR3, as DNA: TGTGCCAGCAGCCTGTCCCGGGACACCTTTTTTTATGGCTACACCTTC.

This sequence joins TRBV5-1 and TRBJ2-1, with TRBD1 matching over 7 bases. This CDR3 comprises 15 residues. The V and J ends lost 4 bases and 4 bases, in that order; junction bases with no gene match: 8. Germline lookup yields CDR1 SGHRS and CDR2 YFSETQ. CDR3 nucleotide sequence: TGCGCCAGCAGCGTTACCGGGACAGAGTACAATGAGCAGTTCTTC. It encodes CASSVTGTEYNEQFF.

The chain carries TRBV6-5 and TRBJ1-1; TRBD1 is a possible D gene (6 bases). Between the trimmed V and J ends, which lost 7 bases and 10 bases, there was a span of 16 bases. The CDR3 runs to 12 residues. Looked up from germline, CDR1 is MNHEY and CDR2 is SVGAGI. This CDR3 is CASMGQGFRAFF. The DNA for the CDR3 is TGTGCCAGCATGGGGCAGGGGTTTAGAGCTTTCTTT.

The chain links TRBV2 to TRBJ1-5, with TRBD1 matching 7 bases. Per the germline V gene, CDR1 is SNHLY and CDR2 is FYNNEI. The junction had 13 bases not matched to a gene; V was cut back by 5 bases and J by 0 bases. This CDR3 contains 18 residues. The chain's CDR3 is CASSYLGTGQFSNQPQHF. The DNA for the CDR3 is TGTGCCAGCAGTTACCTGGGGACGGGACAGTTTAGCAATCAGCCCCAGCATTTT.

The chain is built from TRBV9 and TRBJ2-7; D unresolved. The V gene lost 0 bases and the J gene lost 3 bases, with 13 bases spanning the gap. The CDR3 has 15 amino acids. Germline assignment: CDR1 SGDLS and CDR2 YYNGEE. The CDR3 nucleotides read TGTGCCAGCAGCGTAGGGGCCCCGAGATTCTACGAGCAGTACTTC. Translating it yields CASSVGAPRFYEQYF.

The chain has TRBV24-1 and TRBJ2-3; 13 bases match TRBD2. Germline lookup yields CDR1 KGHDR and CDR2 SFDVKD. The CDR3 runs 16 residues. V lost 9 bases, J lost 2 bases, and 7 bases stayed unmatched. The CDR3 reads CATSRTSGGTTDTQYF. Here the CDR3 DNA reads TGTGCCACCTCTCGGACTAGCGGGGGAACCACAGATACGCAGTATTTT.

This chain links TRBV10-3 with TRBJ1-1; D ambiguous. The CDR3 length is 13 residues. Germline loops: CDR1 ENHRY, CDR2 SYGVKD. Trimming removed 10 bases at V and 0 bases at J, with 12 bases between. Here the CDR3 DNA reads TGTGCCACAATAGGAGGGATGAACACTGAAGCTTTCTTT. Its translation: CATIGGMNTEAFF.

V usage is TRBV6-5 and J usage is TRBJ1-6; no reliable D call. Germline CDR1 MNHEY, CDR2 SVGAGI. Trimming took off 8 bases at V and 2 bases at J, with 13 bases between the two ends. The CDR3 spans 15 residues. Here the CDR3 DNA reads TGTGCCAGCCGCCCCCCCGGGGCCTATAATTCACCCCTCCACTTT. Translating gives CASRPPGAYNSPLHF.

The CDR3 loop reads CAWSVRAGTGAFF. The CDR3 bases are TGTGCCTGGAGTGTACGGGCTGGGACAGGAGCTTTCTTT. The chain uses TRBV30 and TRBJ1-1; 8 positions match TRBD1. Germline V CDR1 and CDR2: GTSNPN, SVGIG (reference sequence). The CDR3 loop spans 13 amino acids. The trim removed 0 bases at V and 10 bases at J, leaving 7 bases unmatched.